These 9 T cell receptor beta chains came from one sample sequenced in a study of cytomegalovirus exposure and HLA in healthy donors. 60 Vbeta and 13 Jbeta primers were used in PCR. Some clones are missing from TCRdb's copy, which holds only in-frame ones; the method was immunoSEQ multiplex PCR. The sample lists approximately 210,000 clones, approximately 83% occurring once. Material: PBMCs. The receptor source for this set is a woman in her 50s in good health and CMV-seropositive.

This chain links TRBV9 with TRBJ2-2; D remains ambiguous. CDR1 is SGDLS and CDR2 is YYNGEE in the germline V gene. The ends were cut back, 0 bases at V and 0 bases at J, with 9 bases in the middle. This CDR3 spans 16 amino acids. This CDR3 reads CASSVVETTNTGELFF. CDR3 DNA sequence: TGTGCCAGCAGCGTAGTCGAGACAACGAACACCGGGGAGCTGTTTTTT.

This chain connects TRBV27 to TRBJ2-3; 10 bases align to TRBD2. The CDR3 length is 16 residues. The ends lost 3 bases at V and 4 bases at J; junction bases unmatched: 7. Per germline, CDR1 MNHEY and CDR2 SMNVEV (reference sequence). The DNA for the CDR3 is TGTGCCAGCAGTTTCATTAGCGGGGGGCGCGCAGATACGCAGTATTTT. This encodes CASSFISGGRADTQYF.

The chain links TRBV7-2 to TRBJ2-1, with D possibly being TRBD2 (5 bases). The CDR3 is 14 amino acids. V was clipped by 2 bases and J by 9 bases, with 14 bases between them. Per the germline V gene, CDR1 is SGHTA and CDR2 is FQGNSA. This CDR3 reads CASSLNGVLFEQFF. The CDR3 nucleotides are TGTGCCAGCAGCTTAAACGGGGTACTGTTTGAGCAGTTCTTC.

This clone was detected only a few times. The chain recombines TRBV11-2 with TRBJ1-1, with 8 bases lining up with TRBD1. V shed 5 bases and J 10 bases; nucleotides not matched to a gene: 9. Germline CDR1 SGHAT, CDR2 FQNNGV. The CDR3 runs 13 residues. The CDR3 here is CASSIRQGTVAFF. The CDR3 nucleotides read TGTGCCAGCAGCATCCGACAGGGGACGGTAGCTTTCTTT.

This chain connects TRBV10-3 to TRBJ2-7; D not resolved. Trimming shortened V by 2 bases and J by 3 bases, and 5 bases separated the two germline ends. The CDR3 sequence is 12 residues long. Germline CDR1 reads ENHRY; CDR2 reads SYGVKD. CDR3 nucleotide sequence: TGTGCCATCAGTGAGCGCGTCTACGAGCAGTACTTC. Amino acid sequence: CAISERVYEQYF.

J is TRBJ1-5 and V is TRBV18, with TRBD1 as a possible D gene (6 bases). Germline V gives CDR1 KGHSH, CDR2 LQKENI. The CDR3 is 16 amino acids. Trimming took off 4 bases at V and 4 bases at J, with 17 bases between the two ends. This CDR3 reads CASSLSRGSLNQPQHF. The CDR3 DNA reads TGTGCCAGCTCACTAAGCAGGGGAAGCCTTAATCAGCCCCAGCATTTT.

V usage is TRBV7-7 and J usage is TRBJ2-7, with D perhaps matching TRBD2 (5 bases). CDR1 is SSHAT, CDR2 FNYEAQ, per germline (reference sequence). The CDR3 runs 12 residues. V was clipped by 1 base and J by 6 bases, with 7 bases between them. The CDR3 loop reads CASSLVEGEQYF. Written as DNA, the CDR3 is TGTGCCAGCAGCTTAGTAGAGGGCGAGCAGTACTTC.

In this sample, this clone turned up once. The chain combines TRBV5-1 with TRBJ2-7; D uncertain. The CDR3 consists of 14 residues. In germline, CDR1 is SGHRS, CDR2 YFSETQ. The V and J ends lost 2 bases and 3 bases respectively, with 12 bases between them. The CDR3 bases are TGCGCCAGCAGCTTAGCGACTCTGGACTACGAGCAGTACTTC. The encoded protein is CASSLATLDYEQYF.

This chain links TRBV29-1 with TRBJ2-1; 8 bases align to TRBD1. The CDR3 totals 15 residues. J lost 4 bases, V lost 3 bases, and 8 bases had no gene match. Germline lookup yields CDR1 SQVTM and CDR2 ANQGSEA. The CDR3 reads CSVDPDRGPYNEQFF. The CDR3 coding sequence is TGCAGCGTTGACCCCGACAGGGGACCGTACAATGAGCAGTTCTTC.